The 16 T cell receptor beta chains reported below all come from one sample, sequenced in a study of blood T cell repertoires in COVID-19. The data were produced by immunoSEQ multiplex PCR, yet TCRdb's version contains in-frame clones alone and is incomplete. Among fewer than 200,000 clones listed, 80% to 90% were seen once. Sequenced input: peripheral blood. The origin of the receptors is a woman aged 55-70 years who had recovered from COVID-19.

J is TRBJ1-6 and V is TRBV2, with D perhaps TRBD1 (6 bases). The V end lost 3 bases, the J end lost 10 bases, and 13 bases lay between the germline ends. The CDR3 is 14 residues long. Germline values: CDR1 SNHLY, CDR2 FYNNEI. The CDR3 DNA reads as TGTGCCAGCAGTGAGACAGGCGCTAACTCACCCCTCCACTTT. Translated, it gives CASSETGANSPLHF.

This chain links TRBV2 with TRBJ2-5, with a tentative D call TRBD1 (6 bases). The CDR3 runs 14 residues. The germline CDR1 and CDR2 sequences are SNHLY and FYNNEI. V gave up 5 bases and J gave up 2 bases, with 12 bases separating them. This CDR3 is CASSQLGTQETQYF. CDR3 nucleotides: TGTGCCAGCAGTCAGTTAGGGACACAAGAGACCCAGTACTTC. The variable domain in full, with the rest retrieved from reference TRBV2 and TRBJ2-5, is EPEVTQTPSHQVTQMGQEVILRCVPISNHLYFYWYRQILGQKVEFLVSFYNNEISEKSEIFDDQFSVERPDGSNFTLKIRSTKLEDSAMYFCASSQLGTQETQYFGPGTRLLVL.

The V call is TRBV2, the J call TRBJ2-2; 8 positions agree with TRBD2. This CDR3 is built from 11 residues. Unmatched junction bases numbered 7, after V lost 9 bases and J lost 13 bases. The V gene's germline CDR1 is SNHLY and CDR2 FYNNEI. The CDR3 DNA follows: TGTGCCAGTAGGACTAGCCGCGTGCTGTTTTTT. It specifies CASRTSRVLFF.

The chain carries TRBV5-1 and TRBJ2-5; D is perhaps TRBD1 (6 bases). Germline V gives CDR1 SGHRS, CDR2 YFSETQ. The CDR3 sequence is 14 residues long. The V end was cut by 5 bases, the J end by 1 base, with 12 bases between. CDR3 protein: CASSYGTTQETQYF. The CDR3 DNA sequence: TGCGCCAGCAGTTACGGGACAACCCAAGAGACCCAGTACTTC. Full variable domain (outside the CDR3, taken from reference TRBV5-1 and TRBJ2-5): KAGVTQTPRYLIKTRGQQVTLSCSPISGHRSVSWYQQTPGQGLQFLFEYFSETQRNKGNFPGRFSGRQFSNSRSEMNVSTLELGDSALYLCASSYGTTQETQYFGPGTRLLVL.

The V call is TRBV10-2, the J call TRBJ2-7; D not resolved. In germline, CDR1 is WSHSY, CDR2 SAAADI. With 6 bases removed from V and 2 bases from J, the gap between germline ends came to 14 bases. The CDR3 is made up of 14 amino acids. The CDR3 protein is CASSPGTIPYEQYF. The CDR3 DNA sequence: TGCGCCAGCAGCCCCGGTACCATTCCCTACGAGCAGTACTTC.

The CDR3 nucleotides read TGTGCCAGCAGCCAAGATCGGGAGACCCAGTACTTC. It codes for CASSQDRETQYF. The chain has TRBV4-2 and TRBJ2-5; D is ambiguous. The CDR3 length is 12 residues. The germline V gene has CDR1 LGHNA and CDR2 YNFKEQ. V lost 0 bases and J lost 5, with 4 bases in between.

This chain connects TRBV6-5 to TRBJ2-2; D gene unclear. CDR3 length: 15 residues. CDR1 is MNHEY and CDR2 is SVGAGI in the germline V gene. V was clipped by 6 bases and J by 5 bases, with 16 bases between them. Here the CDR3 reads CASSYLQGRTGELFF. The CDR3 DNA sequence: TGTGCCAGCAGCTACCTACAAGGCAGGACCGGGGAGCTGTTTTTT.

DNA of the CDR3: TGTGCCAGCAGCAACCGGGACACCCGCACAGATACGCAGTATTTT. Encoded protein: CASSNRDTRTDTQYF. The chain uses TRBV7-9 and TRBJ2-3; maybe TRBD1 (6 bases). V was shortened by 5 bases and J by 1 base, with 13 bases between the two germline ends. Germline V gives CDR1 SEHNR, CDR2 FQNEAQ (reference sequence). The CDR3 is 15 residues long.

This sequence joins TRBV3-1 (or the pseudogene TRBV3-2) and TRBJ1-1; D gene unclear. The CDR3 has 13 amino acids. The V gene's germline CDR1 is LGHDT and CDR2 YNNKEL (reference sequence). Trimming left V 1 base short and J 4 bases short, with 7 bases between. The DNA of the CDR3 is TGTGCCAGCAGCCAAGCGCGGGGCACTGAAGCTTTCTTT. Translating gives CASSQARGTEAFF.

This clone was detected only once. The gene calls are TRBV27 and TRBJ1-1; 9 bases map to TRBD1. The CDR3 is 13 residues long. Germline V gene sequence: CDR1 MNHEY, CDR2 SMNVEV (reference sequence). Trimming cost V 6 bases and J 5 bases; bases outside gene matches: 4. The CDR3 reads CASRQGASTEAFF. In DNA, the CDR3 is TGTGCCAGCAGACAGGGGGCGAGTACTGAAGCTTTCTTT.

The gene calls are TRBV24-1 and TRBJ2-1, with 11 bases matching TRBD1. Germline V gives CDR1 KGHDR, CDR2 SFDVKD. This CDR3 spans 15 amino acids. With 4 bases clipped from V and 7 bases from J, the junction kept 5 bases outside the gene matches. CDR3 sequence reads: CATSETGQGGNEQFF. CDR3 nucleotide sequence: TGTGCCACCAGTGAAACGGGACAGGGGGGGAATGAGCAGTTCTTC.

V usage is TRBV10-2 and J usage is TRBJ2-5, with 10 bases fitting TRBD2. The germline V gene has CDR1 WSHSY and CDR2 SAAADI. Germline trimming cut 4 bases from V and 4 bases from J; bases unmatched to any gene: 12. This CDR3 spans 17 amino acids. CDR3 protein: CASSGSRIAGGIETQYF. The CDR3 DNA follows: TGCGCCAGCAGTGGATCCCGAATAGCGGGGGGAATAGAGACCCAGTACTTC.

The chain links TRBV19 to TRBJ2-1; 9 bases map to TRBD1. Germline lookup yields CDR1 LNHDA and CDR2 SQIVND (reference sequence). The CDR3 is 16 amino acids. V shed 4 bases, J shed 6 bases, and the junction held 10 bases outside the gene matches. The chain's CDR3 is CASSTPTGGMVNEQFF. CDR3 in DNA: TGTGCCAGTAGTACCCCAACAGGGGGCATGGTCAATGAGCAGTTCTTC. Together with reference TRBV19 and TRBJ2-1, the CDR3 gives the full variable domain: DGGITQSPKYLFRKEGQNVTLSCEQNLNHDAMYWYRQDPGQGLRLIYYSQIVNDFQKGDIAEGYSVSREKKESFPLTVTSAQKNPTAFYLCASSTPTGGMVNEQFFGPGTRLTVL.

This clone is a singleton in its sample. The chain recombines TRBV14 with TRBJ2-7; TRBD2 matches at 8 bases. Germline lookup yields CDR1 SGHDN and CDR2 FVKESK. The junction had 14 bases not matched to a gene; V was cut back by 1 base and J by 3 bases. The CDR3 contains 18 residues. DNA of the CDR3: TGTGCCAGCAGCCAAGGGATTGGCGGGGGGCTTCGCTACTACGAGCAGTACTTC. This codes for CASSQGIGGGLRYYEQYF.

The V call is TRBV9, the J call TRBJ1-6; a possible D gene is TRBD1 (5 bases). V lost 0 bases and J lost 9, with 16 bases in between. The CDR3 length is 16 residues. The germline V gene has CDR1 SGDLS and CDR2 YYNGEE. Written as DNA, the CDR3 is TGTGCCAGCAGCGTAGGTATGGGCAGGGTGAGTTCACCCCTCCACTTT. Translation: CASSVGMGRVSSPLHF. Combining the CDR3 with reference TRBV9 and TRBJ1-6 gives the whole variable domain DSGVTQTPKHLITATGQRVTLRCSPRSGDLSVYWYQQSLDQGLQFLIQYYNGEERAKGNILERFSAQQFPDLHSELNLSSLELGDSALYFCASSVGMGRVSSPLHFGNGTRLTVT.

This chain links TRBV5-1 with TRBJ2-3; no reliable D call. Germline V gene data show CDR1 as SGHRS and CDR2 as YFSETQ. Trimming pared 0 bases from V and 5 bases from J, leaving 19 bases between. CDR3 length: 17 residues. CDR3 protein: CASSLDGSQFPGDTQYF. The CDR3 bases are TGCGCCAGCAGCTTGGATGGTAGTCAGTTCCCAGGAGATACGCAGTATTTT.